This T cell receptor beta chain was captured by sequencing in a study of T cells after yellow fever vaccination. It was through 5'RACE template switching that TCR cDNA was made, with a universal primer site and UMIs added. TCRdb called the 5' RACE reads again in MiXCR, with one record for every CDR3 protein. The sample lists under 600,000 distinct CDR3 sequences; roughly 14% were seen once. Remarks on this clonotype: Its antigen remains unknown.

V was shortened by 1 base and J by 5 bases, with 12 bases between the two germline ends. The CDR3 spans 15 residues. CDR1 is SGHTA, CDR2 FQGNSA, per germline. Findings and caveats of the study: The CD4 compartment and the CD8 compartment contained a small share of clonotypes in common. Abundant clonotypes from the bulk population could have been carried over as contaminants into FACS-sorted repertoires.

The sequences come from PBMCs, collected on the day of the yellow fever booster vaccination. The chain carries TRBV7-2 and TRBJ2-1; D might be TRBD1 or TRBD2, each matching 5 bases. The TCR was taken from a man aged 25 to 40 who received the YFV17D yellow fever vaccine. The CDR3 DNA reads TGTGCCAGCAGCTTAGAACCGGGGCTCCACAATGAGCAGTTCTTC. Translating it yields CASSLEPGLHNEQFF.